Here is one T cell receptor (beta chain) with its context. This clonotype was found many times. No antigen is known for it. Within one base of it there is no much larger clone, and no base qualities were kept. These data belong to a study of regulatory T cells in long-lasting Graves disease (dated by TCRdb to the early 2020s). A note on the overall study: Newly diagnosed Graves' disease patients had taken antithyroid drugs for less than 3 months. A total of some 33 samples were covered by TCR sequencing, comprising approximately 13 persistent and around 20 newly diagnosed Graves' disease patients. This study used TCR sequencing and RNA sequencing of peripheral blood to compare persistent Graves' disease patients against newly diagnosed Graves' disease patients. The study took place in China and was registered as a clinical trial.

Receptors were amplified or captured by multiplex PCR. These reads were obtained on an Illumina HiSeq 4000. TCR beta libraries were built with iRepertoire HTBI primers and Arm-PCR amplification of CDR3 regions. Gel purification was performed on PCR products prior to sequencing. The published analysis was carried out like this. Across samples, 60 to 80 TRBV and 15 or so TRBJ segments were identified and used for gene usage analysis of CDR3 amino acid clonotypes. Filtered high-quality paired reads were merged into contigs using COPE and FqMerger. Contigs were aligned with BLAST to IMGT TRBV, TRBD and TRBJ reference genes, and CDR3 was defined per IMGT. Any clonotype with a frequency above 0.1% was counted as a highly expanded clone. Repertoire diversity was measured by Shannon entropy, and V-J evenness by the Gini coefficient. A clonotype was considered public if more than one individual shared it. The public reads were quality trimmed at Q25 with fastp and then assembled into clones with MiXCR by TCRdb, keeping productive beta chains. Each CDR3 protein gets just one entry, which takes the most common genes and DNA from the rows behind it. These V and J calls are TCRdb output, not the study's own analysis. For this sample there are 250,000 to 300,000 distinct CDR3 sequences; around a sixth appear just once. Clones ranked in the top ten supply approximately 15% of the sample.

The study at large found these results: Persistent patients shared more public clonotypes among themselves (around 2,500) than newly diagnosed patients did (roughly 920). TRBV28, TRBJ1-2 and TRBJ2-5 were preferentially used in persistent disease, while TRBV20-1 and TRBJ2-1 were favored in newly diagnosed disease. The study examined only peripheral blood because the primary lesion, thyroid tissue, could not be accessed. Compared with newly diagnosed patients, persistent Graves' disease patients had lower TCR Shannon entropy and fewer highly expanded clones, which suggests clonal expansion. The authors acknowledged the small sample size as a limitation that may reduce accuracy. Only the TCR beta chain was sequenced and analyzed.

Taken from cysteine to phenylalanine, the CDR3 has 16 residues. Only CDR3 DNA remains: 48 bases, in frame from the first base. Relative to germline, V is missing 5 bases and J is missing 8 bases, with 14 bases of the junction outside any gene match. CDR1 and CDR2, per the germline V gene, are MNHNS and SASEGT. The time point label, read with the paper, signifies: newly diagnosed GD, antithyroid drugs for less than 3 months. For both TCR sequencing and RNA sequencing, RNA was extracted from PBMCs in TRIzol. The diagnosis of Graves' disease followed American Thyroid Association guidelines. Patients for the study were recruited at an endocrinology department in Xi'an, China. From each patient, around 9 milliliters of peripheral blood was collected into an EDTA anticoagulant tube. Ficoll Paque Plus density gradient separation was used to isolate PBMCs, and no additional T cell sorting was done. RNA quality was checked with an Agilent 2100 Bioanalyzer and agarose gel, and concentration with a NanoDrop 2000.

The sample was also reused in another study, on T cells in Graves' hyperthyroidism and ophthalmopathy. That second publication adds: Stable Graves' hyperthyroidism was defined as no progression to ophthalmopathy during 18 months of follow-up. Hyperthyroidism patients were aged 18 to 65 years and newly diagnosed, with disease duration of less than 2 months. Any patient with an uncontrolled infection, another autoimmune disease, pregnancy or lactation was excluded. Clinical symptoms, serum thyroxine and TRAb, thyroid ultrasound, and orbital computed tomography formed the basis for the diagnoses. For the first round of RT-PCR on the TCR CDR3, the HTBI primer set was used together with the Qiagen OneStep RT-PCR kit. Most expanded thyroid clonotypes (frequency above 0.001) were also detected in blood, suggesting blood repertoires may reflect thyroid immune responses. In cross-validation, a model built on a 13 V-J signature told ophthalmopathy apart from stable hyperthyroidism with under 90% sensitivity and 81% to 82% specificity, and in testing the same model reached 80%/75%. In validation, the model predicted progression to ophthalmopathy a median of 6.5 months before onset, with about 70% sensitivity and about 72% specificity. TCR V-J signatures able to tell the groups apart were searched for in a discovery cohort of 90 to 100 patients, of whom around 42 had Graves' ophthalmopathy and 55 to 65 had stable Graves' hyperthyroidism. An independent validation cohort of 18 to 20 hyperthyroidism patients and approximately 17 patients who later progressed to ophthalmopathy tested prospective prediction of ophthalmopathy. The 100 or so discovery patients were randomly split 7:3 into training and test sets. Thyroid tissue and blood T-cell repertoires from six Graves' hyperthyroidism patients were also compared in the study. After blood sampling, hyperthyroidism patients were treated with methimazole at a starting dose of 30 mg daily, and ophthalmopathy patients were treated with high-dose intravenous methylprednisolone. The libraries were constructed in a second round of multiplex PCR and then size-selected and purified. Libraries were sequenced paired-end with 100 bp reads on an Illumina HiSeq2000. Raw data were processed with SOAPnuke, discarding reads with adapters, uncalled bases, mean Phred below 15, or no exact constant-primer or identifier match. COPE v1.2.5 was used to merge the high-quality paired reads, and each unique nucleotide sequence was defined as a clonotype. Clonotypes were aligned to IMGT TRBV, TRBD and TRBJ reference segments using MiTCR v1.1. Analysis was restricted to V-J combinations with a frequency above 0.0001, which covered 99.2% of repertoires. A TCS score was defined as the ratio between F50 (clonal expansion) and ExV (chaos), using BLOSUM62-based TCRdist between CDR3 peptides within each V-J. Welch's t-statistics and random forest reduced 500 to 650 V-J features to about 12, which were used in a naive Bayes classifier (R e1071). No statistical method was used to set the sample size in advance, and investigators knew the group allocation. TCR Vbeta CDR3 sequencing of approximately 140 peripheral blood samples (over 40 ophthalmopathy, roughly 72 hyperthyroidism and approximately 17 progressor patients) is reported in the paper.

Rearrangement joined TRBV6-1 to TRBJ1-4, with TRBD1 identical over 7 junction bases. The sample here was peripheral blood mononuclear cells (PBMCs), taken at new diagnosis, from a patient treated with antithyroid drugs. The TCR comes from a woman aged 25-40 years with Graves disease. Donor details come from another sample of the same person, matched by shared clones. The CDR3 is CASSLRGGRGNEKLFF. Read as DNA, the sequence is TGTGCCAGCAGTCTCCGGGGGGGCAGGGGGAACGAAAAACTGTTTTTT.